These T cell receptor beta chains were read from a single sample in a study of beta chain features in type 1 diabetes. Profiling relied on immunoSEQ multiplex PCR, and the TCRdb table lists in-frame clones only, not all of them. The sample lists about 150,000 clones, over 9% occurring once. What was sequenced was central memory CD4+ T cells from blood. These receptors came from a man younger than 45 with type 1 diabetes. Both conserved end residues are part of each CDR3. The D gene is left open where the match is weak. Clone size is stated in some rows and not others, as once, few, many or a class when expanded.

V gene: TRBV2; clone size: few; D gene: TRBD1; J gene: TRBJ2-3; CDR3 protein: CASSVQRQGYTQYF; CDR3 DNA: TGTGCCAGCAGTGTCCAACGACAGGGGTATACGCAGTATTTT
V gene: TRBV19; clone size: NA; D gene: TRBD1; J gene: TRBJ2-7; CDR3 protein: CASSGTGIYEQYF; CDR3 DNA: TGTGCCAGTAGTGGGACAGGAATCTACGAGCAGTACTTC
V gene: TRBV7-6; clone size: NA; D gene: TRBD2; J gene: TRBJ2-6; CDR3 protein: CASSLTMAGGLSYSGANVLTF; CDR3 DNA: TGTGCCAGCAGCTTAACTATGGCGGGGGGCCTATCTTACTCTGGGGCCAACGTCCTGACTTTC
V gene: TRBV28; clone size: NA; D gene: TRBD1; J gene: TRBJ1-4; CDR3 protein: CASSQGASNEKLFF; CDR3 DNA: TGTGCCAGCAGTCAGGGGGCGTCTAATGAAAAACTGTTTTTT
V gene: TRBV5-1; clone size: few; D gene: NA; J gene: TRBJ1-1; CDR3 protein: CASSNQGTPEAFF; CDR3 DNA: TGCGCCAGCAGCAACCAGGGTACCCCTGAAGCTTTCTTT
V gene: TRBV6-1; clone size: NA; D gene: TRBD1; J gene: TRBJ1-4; CDR3 protein: CASNDLDRGGEKLFF; CDR3 DNA: TGTGCCAGCAACGATCTAGACAGGGGAGGTGAAAAACTGTTTTTT
V gene: TRBV7-8; clone size: few; D gene: TRBD2; J gene: TRBJ2-5; CDR3 protein: CASSGLGGETQYF; CDR3 DNA: TGTGCCAGCAGCGGCTTGGGAGGGGAGACCCAGTACTTC
V gene: TRBV5-4; clone size: few; D gene: TRBD2; J gene: TRBJ2-2; CDR3 protein: CASSWGGLLTGELFF; CDR3 DNA: TGTGCCAGCAGCTGGGGGGGACTCCTCACCGGGGAGCTGTTTTTT
V gene: TRBV7-3; clone size: NA; D gene: NA; J gene: TRBJ2-1; CDR3 protein: CASSLKYAGEQFF; CDR3 DNA: TGTGCCAGCAGCTTAAAGTACGCGGGTGAGCAGTTCTTC
V gene: TRBV7-8; clone size: NA; D gene: NA; J gene: TRBJ1-2; CDR3 protein: CASSLNRETNYGYTF; CDR3 DNA: TGTGCCAGCAGCTTAAACCGGGAAACAAACTATGGCTACACCTTC
V gene: TRBV2; clone size: few; D gene: NA; J gene: TRBJ2-7; CDR3 protein: CASKPQGYEQYF; CDR3 DNA: TGTGCCAGCAAGCCTCAGGGGTACGAGCAGTACTTC
V gene: TRBV7-3; clone size: few; D gene: TRBD2; J gene: TRBJ2-7; CDR3 protein: CASSPSGSSYEQYF; CDR3 DNA: TGTGCCAGCAGCCCTAGCGGGAGCTCCTACGAGCAGTACTTC
V gene: TRBV28; clone size: NA; D gene: TRBD1; J gene: TRBJ2-6; CDR3 protein: CASSAGTGASGANVLTF; CDR3 DNA: TGTGCCAGCAGTGCCGGGACAGGTGCCTCTGGGGCCAACGTCCTGACTTTC
V gene: TRBV5-4; clone size: NA; D gene: TRBD1; J gene: TRBJ1-1; CDR3 protein: CASSLGQGENTEAFF; CDR3 DNA: TGTGCCAGCAGCTTGGGTCAGGGGGAGAACACTGAAGCTTTCTTT
V gene: TRBV4-1; clone size: NA; D gene: NA; J gene: TRBJ2-5; CDR3 protein: CASSSPGLEYQETQYF; CDR3 DNA: TGCGCCAGCAGCTCACCGGGACTCGAGTACCAAGAGACCCAGTACTTC
V gene: TRBV7-6; clone size: NA; D gene: TRBD2; J gene: TRBJ2-5; CDR3 protein: CASSLGGSGGTQYF; CDR3 DNA: TGTGCCAGCAGCTTAGGAGGTAGCGGGGGGACCCAGTACTTC
V gene: TRBV28; clone size: few; D gene: NA; J gene: TRBJ2-7; CDR3 protein: CASTLGAHPAYEQYF; CDR3 DNA: TGTGCCAGCACCCTAGGGGCGCACCCAGCCTACGAGCAGTACTTC
V gene: TRBV18; clone size: once; D gene: NA; J gene: TRBJ1-1; CDR3 protein: CASSPLDSVNTEAFF; CDR3 DNA: TGTGCCAGCTCACCTTTGGACAGCGTGAACACTGAAGCTTTCTTT
V gene: TRBV9; clone size: NA; D gene: NA; J gene: TRBJ1-1; CDR3 protein: CASSVGSGNTEAFF; CDR3 DNA: TGTGCCAGCAGCGTAGGCTCGGGTAACACTGAAGCTTTCTTT
V gene: TRBV27; clone size: NA; D gene: NA; J gene: TRBJ2-7; CDR3 protein: CASSSNTEQYF; CDR3 DNA: TGTGCCAGCAGTAGTAATACTGAGCAGTACTTC
V gene: TRBV4-2; clone size: NA; D gene: TRBD2; J gene: TRBJ2-7; CDR3 protein: CASSQSISGRAYEQYF; CDR3 DNA: TGTGCCAGCAGCCAATCAATTAGCGGGAGGGCGTACGAGCAGTACTTC
V gene: TRBV29-1; clone size: few; D gene: NA; J gene: TRBJ2-2; CDR3 protein: CSVEAQGTPNTGELFF; CDR3 DNA: TGCAGCGTTGAAGCCCAGGGAACTCCGAACACCGGGGAGCTGTTTTTT
V gene: TRBV5-1; clone size: NA; D gene: NA; J gene: TRBJ2-7; CDR3 protein: CASSADRAYEQYF; CDR3 DNA: TGCGCCAGCAGCGCAGACAGAGCCTACGAGCAGTACTTC
V gene: TRBV7-9; clone size: NA; D gene: NA; J gene: TRBJ2-1; CDR3 protein: CASSLGQSYNEQFF; CDR3 DNA: TGTGCCAGCAGCTTAGGTCAGTCATACAATGAGCAGTTCTTC
V gene: TRBV6-1; clone size: NA; D gene: TRBD1; J gene: TRBJ2-3; CDR3 protein: CASSARQGANTDTQYF; CDR3 DNA: TGTGCCAGCAGTGCCCGACAGGGGGCTAACACAGATACGCAGTATTTT
V gene: TRBV19; clone size: NA; D gene: TRBD1; J gene: TRBJ1-1; CDR3 protein: CASSERDRDTEAFF; CDR3 DNA: TGTGCCAGTAGTGAGCGGGACAGGGACACTGAAGCTTTCTTT
V gene: TRBV4-3; clone size: NA; D gene: NA; J gene: TRBJ2-3; CDR3 protein: CASSQREPNTDTQYF; CDR3 DNA: TGCGCCAGCAGCCAACGAGAGCCCAACACAGATACGCAGTATTTT
V gene: TRBV29-1; clone size: few; D gene: NA; J gene: TRBJ2-7; CDR3 protein: CSARDIFSYEQYF; CDR3 DNA: TGCAGCGCTAGGGACATCTTCTCCTACGAGCAGTACTTC
V gene: TRBV7-3; clone size: few; D gene: TRBD2; J gene: TRBJ2-1; CDR3 protein: CASSFRGTSGKAVEQFF; CDR3 DNA: TGTGCCAGCAGCTTCCGTGGGACTAGCGGGAAAGCTGTTGAGCAGTTCTTC
V gene: TRBV13; clone size: few; D gene: NA; J gene: TRBJ2-7; CDR3 protein: CASRLYYEQYF; CDR3 DNA: TGTGCCAGCAGACTTTACTACGAGCAGTACTTC
V gene: TRBV2; clone size: NA; D gene: TRBD1; J gene: TRBJ1-5; CDR3 protein: CASSDGQGLIPQHF; CDR3 DNA: TGTGCCAGCAGTGACGGACAGGGCTTGATACCCCAGCATTTT
V gene: TRBV30; clone size: few; D gene: NA; J gene: TRBJ1-1; CDR3 protein: CAWSSQTGRAFF; CDR3 DNA: TGTGCCTGGAGTTCTCAAACAGGACGAGCTTTCTTT
V gene: TRBV28; clone size: few; D gene: NA; J gene: TRBJ2-7; CDR3 protein: CASSLEGTYEQYF; CDR3 DNA: TGTGCCAGCAGTTTAGAGGGAACCTACGAGCAGTACTTC